The 8 T cell receptor beta chains reported below all come from one sample, sequenced in a study of T-cell reconstitution after alpha-beta-depleted transplantation in children. A library of TCRbeta sequences, prepared with unique molecular identifiers, was generated. TCRdb passed the PCR reads through MiXCR, listing each CDR3 protein once. The table lists hundreds of thousands of distinct CDR3 sequences, about 9.4% of them singletons. The sample consisted of PBMCs, taken before TCRalphabeta/CD19-depleted stem cell transplant. All receptors come from a boy younger than two with acute myeloid leukemia, due to receive a stem cell transplant.

In its sample, this clonotype was seen many times. The J gene is TRBJ2-1, the V gene TRBV4-1, with 9 bases identical to TRBD1. V lost 0 bases to trimming and J lost 4 bases; unmatched junction nucleotides: 7. The germline CDR1 and CDR2 sequences are MGHRA and YSYEKL. This CDR3 has 17 amino acids. The CDR3 sequence: CASSQDQVQGAYNEQFF. The CDR3 coding sequence is TGCGCCAGCAGCCAAGATCAAGTACAGGGGGCTTACAATGAGCAGTTCTTC.

Ten or more counts support this clonotype. The rearrangement links TRBV12-3 or TRBV12-4 to TRBJ2-2; D remains ambiguous. The CDR3 contains 14 residues. Trimming took 6 bases from V and 4 from J, leaving 12 bases between them. CDR3 DNA sequence: TGTGCCAGCAGCCCCGACCGATTCACCGGGGAGCTGTTTTTT. Translation: CASSPDRFTGELFF.

This clonotype appeared many times. V gene TRBV28 combines with J gene TRBJ1-1, with a weak D call TRBD1 (5 bases). The germline gives CDR1 MDHEN, CDR2 SYDVKM. The CDR3 runs 13 residues. Trimming left V 2 bases short and J 6 bases short, with 10 bases between. The CDR3 loop reads CASSLGGVPEAFF. The CDR3 DNA reads as TGTGCCAGCAGTTTAGGAGGGGTTCCTGAAGCTTTCTTT.

This clonotype was recorded at least ten times. The chain is built from TRBV29-1 and TRBJ2-2, with 10 nucleotides matching TRBD1. V was pared by 8 bases and J by 7 bases, with 7 bases of the junction left unmatched. This CDR3 region has 13 residues. Germline CDR1 reads SQVTM; CDR2 reads ANQGSEA. This chain's CDR3 is CSLRQGAGGELFF. CDR3 DNA: TGCAGCCTGCGACAGGGGGCTGGCGGGGAGCTGTTTTTT.

This clonotype was picked up many times. This chain links TRBV7-2 with TRBJ2-3; TRBD2 matches at 13 bases. Germline V gene lookup returns CDR1 SGHTA and CDR2 FQGNSA. This CDR3 contains 16 residues. Trimming cost V 1 base and J 4 bases; bases outside gene matches: 2. CDR3 nucleotides: TGTGCCAGCAGCTTAGGACTAGCGGGGGGAGCAGATACGCAGTATTTT. Translation: CASSLGLAGGADTQYF.

The sample holds many counts of this clonotype. The J gene is TRBJ2-1, the V gene TRBV5-1, with a possible D match to TRBD1 (6 bases). The CDR3 totals 14 residues. The germline V gene has CDR1 SGHRS and CDR2 YFSETQ. Trimming took off 0 bases at V and 12 bases at J, with 16 bases between the two ends. The chain's CDR3 is CASSLGQAKVMQFF. The CDR3 DNA sequence: TGCGCCAGCAGCTTGGGACAGGCGAAGGTCATGCAGTTCTTC.

This clonotype was counted only a few times. The chain has TRBV2 and TRBJ2-5, with TRBD1 matching 10 bases. With V trimmed by 8 bases and J by 2 bases, 11 bases remained unmatched. Germline lookup yields CDR1 SNHLY and CDR2 FYNNEI. The CDR3 contains 16 residues. CDR3 bases: TGTGCCAGCTGCCGGGACAGGGGTTGGGCTCAAGAGACCCAGTACTTC. Residues: CASCRDRGWAQETQYF.

A note on this clonotype: This could be a read error, since a much larger clone is one nucleotide away. In nucleotides, the CDR3 is TGTGCCAGCAGCTTTACTCGTACTACGCAGTATTTT. Its protein product is CASSFTRTTQYF. The chain is built from TRBV28 and TRBJ2-3; D is uncertain. This CDR3 region has 12 residues. V lost 6 bases to trimming and J lost 8 bases, with 12 bases between them. The germline gives CDR1 MDHEN, CDR2 SYDVKM.